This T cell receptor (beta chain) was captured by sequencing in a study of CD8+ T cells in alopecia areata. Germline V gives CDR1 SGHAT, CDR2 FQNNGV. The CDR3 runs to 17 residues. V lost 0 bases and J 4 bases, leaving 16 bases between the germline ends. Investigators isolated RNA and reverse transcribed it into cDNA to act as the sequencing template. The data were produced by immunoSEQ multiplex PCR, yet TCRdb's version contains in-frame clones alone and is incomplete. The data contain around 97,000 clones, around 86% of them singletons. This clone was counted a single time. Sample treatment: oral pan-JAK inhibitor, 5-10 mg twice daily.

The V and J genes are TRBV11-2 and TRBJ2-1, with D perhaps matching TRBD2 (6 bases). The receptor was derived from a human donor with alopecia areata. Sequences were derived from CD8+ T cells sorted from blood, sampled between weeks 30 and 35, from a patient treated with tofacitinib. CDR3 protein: CASSLDQFGGSYNEQFF. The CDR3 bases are TGTGCCAGCAGCTTAGATCAATTCGGGGGAAGTTACAATGAGCAGTTCTTC.